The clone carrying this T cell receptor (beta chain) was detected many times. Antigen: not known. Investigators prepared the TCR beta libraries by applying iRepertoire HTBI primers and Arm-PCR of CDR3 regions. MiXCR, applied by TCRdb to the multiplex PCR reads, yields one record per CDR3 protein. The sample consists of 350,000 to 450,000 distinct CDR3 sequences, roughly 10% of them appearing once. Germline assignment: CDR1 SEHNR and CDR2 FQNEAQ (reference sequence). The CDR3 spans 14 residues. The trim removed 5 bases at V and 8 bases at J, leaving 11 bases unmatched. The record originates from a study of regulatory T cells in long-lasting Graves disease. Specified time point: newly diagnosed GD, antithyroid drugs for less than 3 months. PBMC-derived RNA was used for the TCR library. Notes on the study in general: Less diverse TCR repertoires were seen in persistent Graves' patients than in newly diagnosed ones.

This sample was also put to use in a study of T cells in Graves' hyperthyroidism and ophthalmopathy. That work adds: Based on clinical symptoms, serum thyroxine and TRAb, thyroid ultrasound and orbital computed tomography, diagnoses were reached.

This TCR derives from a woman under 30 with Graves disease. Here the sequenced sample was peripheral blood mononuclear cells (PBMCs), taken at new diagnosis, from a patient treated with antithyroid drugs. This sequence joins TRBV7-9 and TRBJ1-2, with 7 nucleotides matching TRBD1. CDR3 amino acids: CASSHTGVGYGYTF. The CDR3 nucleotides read TGTGCCAGCAGCCACACAGGGGTCGGGTACGGCTACACCTTC.